This T cell receptor (beta chain) was identified during a study of blood T cell repertoires in COVID-19. As for the study in general: From T cells, B-cell-depleted T cells, or PBMCs came the material, which was cDNA or gDNA.

As handled by the study authors: Nucleated cell counts were estimated from reference gene primer amplification. Repertoires were generated with immunoSEQ multiplex PCR, while TCRdb's copy carries only in-frame clones and drops some. That table gives V, J and clone size, and the DNA gave D and trimming. The top ten hold roughly 2.1% of the sample, which has 32,000 or so clones, roughly 90% seen once. This CDR3 has 16 amino acids. From germline, CDR1 is SGHRS and CDR2 YFSETQ. Trimming pared 0 bases from V and 2 bases from J, leaving 11 bases between. The specimen sequenced was peripheral blood. The TCR comes from a man aged 45-60 years with active or convalescent COVID-19. The rearrangement uses TRBV5-1 and TRBJ2-2, with D perhaps matching TRBD2 (6 bases). The CDR3: CASSLGTTRNTGELFF. DNA for the CDR3: TGCGCCAGCAGCTTGGGGACTACTCGTAACACCGGGGAGCTGTTTTTT.